Each of the 24 T cell receptor beta chains below was sequenced from the same sample in a study of cytomegalovirus exposure and HLA in healthy donors. Researchers ran the PCR with 60 Vbeta and 13 Jbeta primers. Only in-frame clones appear in the TCRdb table, and some are missing; sequencing was by immunoSEQ multiplex PCR. The data show roughly 120,000 clones, 70% seen once. The material sequenced was PBMCs. Every receptor here comes from a man aged 30 to 45 in good health and CMV-seropositive.

V gene TRBV28 combines with J gene TRBJ2-7, with 7 bases lining up with TRBD1. The CDR3 length is 12 residues. Germline-derived CDR1 and CDR2 are MDHEN and SYDVKM. After removal of 4 bases from V and 9 bases from J, the junction contained 6 bases not matched to a gene. The chain's CDR3 is CASSSRDSRQYF. DNA of the CDR3: TGTGCCAGCAGTTCCCGGGACAGTCGGCAGTACTTC.

V and J are TRBV30 and TRBJ2-5; a possible D gene is TRBD1 (6 bases). Germline V gene data show CDR1 as GTSNPN and CDR2 as SVGIG (reference sequence). The V end was cut by 6 bases, the J end by 7 bases, with 18 bases between. CDR3 length: 13 residues. Here the CDR3 DNA reads TGTGCCTGCTTATTCAAGGGGGTCCGGACCCAGTACTTC. It encodes CACLFKGVRTQYF.

The sample holds a few counts of this clone. This chain uses TRBV28 with TRBJ2-7, with no clear D. CDR3 size: 14 residues. V lost 3 bases, J lost 5 bases, and 14 bases lay in between. Germline V gene lookup returns CDR1 MDHEN and CDR2 SYDVKM. Written as DNA, the CDR3 is TGTGCCAGCAGTTTGACCCTTCCAGGCAACGAGCAGTACGTC. It yields the protein CASSLTLPGNEQYV.

The rearrangement uses TRBV7-3 and TRBJ1-1; D unclear. Between the trimmed V and J ends, which lost 3 bases and 0 bases, there was a span of 5 bases. Germline loops: CDR1 SGHTA, CDR2 FQGTGA. The CDR3 length is 13 residues. CDR3 nucleotide sequence: TGTGCCAGCAGCTTTACAGTGAACACTGAAGCTTTCTTT. Translating gives CASSFTVNTEAFF.

V is TRBV11-3 and J is TRBJ2-2; no definite D call. The CDR3 is 15 amino acids. Germline V CDR1 and CDR2: SGHNT, YENEEA. V dropped 5 bases and J dropped 2 bases, with 12 bases sitting between them. CDR3 amino acids: CASSDRVLNTGELFF. CDR3 in DNA: TGTGCCAGCAGCGACCGGGTCCTAAACACCGGGGAGCTGTTTTTT.

This chain connects TRBV20-1 to TRBJ1-4; no reliable D call. This CDR3 has 11 residues. CDR1 is DFQATT and CDR2 is SNEGSKA in the germline V gene (reference sequence). The CDR3: CSLSPREKLFF. In DNA form, the CDR3 reads TGCAGCCTCTCCCCCCGGGAAAAACTGTTTTTT.

The rearrangement links TRBV29-1 to TRBJ1-4, with unresolved D. The CDR3 runs to 13 residues. Germline values: CDR1 SQVTM, CDR2 ANQGSEA. Trimming stripped 7 bases from V and 4 bases from J, with 13 bases between. The CDR3 spells CSALGGLNEKLFF. The DNA for the CDR3 is TGCAGCGCCCTGGGAGGGCTTAATGAAAAACTGTTTTTT.

The chain couples TRBV28 to TRBJ1-2; 11 bases fit TRBD1. CDR1 MDHEN and CDR2 SYDVKM come from the germline V gene. The CDR3 has 14 residues. The V segment lost 5 bases and the J segment 2 bases; nucleotides outside the gene matches: 1. CDR3 region: CASSRDRGNYGYTF. In nucleotides, the CDR3 is TGTGCCAGCAGTAGGGACAGGGGGAACTATGGCTACACCTTC.

This clone was recorded only once. V usage is TRBV12-5 and J usage is TRBJ2-5, with D maybe TRBD2 (6 bases). CDR3 length: 15 residues. Trimming removed 0 bases from V and 3 bases from J, with 11 bases in between. Germline V gene lookup returns CDR1 LGHNT and CDR2 FRNRAP. The CDR3: CASGLVRTGEETQYF. The CDR3 nucleotides are TGTGCTAGTGGTTTGGTACGAACGGGAGAAGAGACCCAGTACTTC.

This clone was detected once. The chain carries TRBV7-9 and TRBJ2-7; no clear D gene. Germline-derived CDR1 and CDR2 are SEHNR and FQNEAQ (reference sequence). This CDR3 region has 12 residues. Trimming cost V 5 bases and J 4 bases, with 9 bases left between them. The CDR3 is CASSPTGYEQYV. The CDR3 DNA is TGTGCCAGCAGCCCAACCGGGTACGAGCAGTACGTC.

This chain links TRBV18 with TRBJ2-3; D possibly corresponds to TRBD1 (7 bases). This CDR3 contains 13 residues. The V gene's germline CDR1 is KGHSH and CDR2 LQKENI. V was clipped by 10 bases and J by 3 bases, with 14 bases between them. The CDR3 region has the DNA TGTGCCACCGCGACAGGGAGGACAGATACGCAGTATTTT. Translated, it gives CATATGRTDTQYF. Filled out from reference TRBV18 and TRBJ2-3, the complete variable domain reads NAGVMQNPRHLVRRRGQEARLRCSPMKGHSHVYWYRQLPEEGLKFMVYLQKENIIDESGMPKERFSAEFPKEGPSILRIQQVVRGDSAAYFCATATGRTDTQYFGPGTRLTVL.

The genes are TRBV7-2 and TRBJ1-4; tentative D call: TRBD1 (6 bases). CDR3 size: 16 residues. V lost 0 bases to trimming and J lost 7 bases, with 15 bases between them. CDR1 SGHTA and CDR2 FQGNSA come from the germline V gene. CDR3 in DNA: TGTGCCAGCAGCTTAGCGGGCGGGGGCTCCACTGAAAAACTGTTTTTT. It is translated as CASSLAGGGSTEKLFF.

This clone was seen once. The chain is built from TRBV7-3 and TRBJ2-1; weak D call: TRBD2 (6 bases). CDR1 is SGHTA and CDR2 is FQGTGA in the germline V gene. The CDR3 has 12 residues. The V end was cut by 5 bases, the J end by 8 bases, with 10 bases between. The CDR3 coding sequence is TGTGCCAGCAGCACCCCGGGGGATGAGCAGTTCTTC. This sequence encodes CASSTPGDEQFF.

The chain employs TRBV5-8 and TRBJ1-3, with TRBD1 matching 7 bases. Trimming at V came to 3 bases and at J to 0 bases, leaving 15 bases not matched to a gene. Germline CDR1 reads SGHTS; CDR2 reads YDEGEE. The CDR3 has 19 residues. DNA of the CDR3: TGTGCCAGCAGCTACGGACGGACAGGACAGTGGCCCTCTGGAAACACCATATATTTT. Encoded protein: CASSYGRTGQWPSGNTIYF.

The V call is TRBV27, the J call TRBJ2-1; D perhaps matches TRBD1 (6 bases). There are 20 residues in the CDR3. Trimming removed 2 bases at V and 8 bases at J, with 31 bases between. Germline V CDR1 and CDR2: MNHEY, SMNVEV (reference sequence). Written as DNA, the CDR3 is TGTGCCAGCAGTTTAGCTTCTCTGTGGGGTCGGGATAACAGGGTTCATGAGCAGTTCTTC. Amino acids: CASSLASLWGRDNRVHEQFF.

This clone has just a few counts. This chain joins TRBV7-8 and TRBJ2-3; 9 bases fit TRBD2. V lost 5 bases to trimming and J lost 5 bases; unmatched junction nucleotides: 5. From germline, CDR1 is SGHVS and CDR2 FQNEAQ. The CDR3 consists of 14 residues. In DNA form, the CDR3 reads TGTGCCAGCAGCGGCGGGGGGGCCAGAGATACGCAGTATTTT. It encodes CASSGGGARDTQYF.

This sequence joins TRBV6-5 and TRBJ1-2; the D gene is possibly TRBD1 (5 bases). Germline V gives CDR1 MNHEY, CDR2 SVGAGI. There are 14 residues in the CDR3. Trimming stripped 3 bases from V and 4 bases from J, with 12 bases between. The CDR3 DNA reads as TGTGCCAGCAGTTATTCCGGGACTCCCTATGGCTACACCTTC. Its translation is CASSYSGTPYGYTF.

The J gene is TRBJ2-7, the V gene TRBV11-2; 8 bases fit TRBD2. CDR1 and CDR2 (germline): SGHAT, FQNNGV. V was clipped by 2 bases and J by 3 bases; unmatched bases: 3. The CDR3 sequence is 14 residues long. The CDR3 bases are TGTGCCAGCAGCTTATCCAGCGGGAGCTACGAGCAGTACGTC. It translates to CASSLSSGSYEQYV.

V usage is TRBV7-8 and J usage is TRBJ2-1; possibly TRBD1 for D (6 bases). Trimming shortened V by 4 bases and J by 2 bases, and 27 bases separated the two germline ends. Germline V CDR1 and CDR2: SGHVS, FQNEAQ. The CDR3 length is 20 residues. CDR3 residues: CASSSPGRGTFLRPYNEQFF. CDR3 sequence (DNA): TGTGCCAGCAGCTCGCCCGGCAGGGGTACGTTTTTACGTCCCTACAATGAGCAGTTCTTC.

V usage is TRBV10-1 and J usage is TRBJ2-7; 13 bases line up with TRBD2. Trimming cost V 10 bases and J 6 bases; bases outside gene matches: 9. CDR3 length: 14 residues. The germline gives CDR1 WNHNN, CDR2 SYGVQD (reference sequence). CDR3 bases: TGCGCCACCAGGACTAGCGGGAGTAGGGCCGAGCAGTACGTC. This gives the protein CATRTSGSRAEQYV.

This clone is a singleton in its sample. The chain is built from TRBV5-5 and TRBJ1-2; TRBD1 matches at 11 bases. CDR1 SGHKS and CDR2 YYEKEE come from the germline V gene (reference sequence). V shed 4 bases, J shed 7 bases, and the junction held 12 bases outside the gene matches. The CDR3 loop spans 16 amino acids. The CDR3 is CASSPSGGQGAFGYTF. The DNA for the CDR3 is TGTGCCAGCAGCCCGAGCGGCGGACAGGGGGCCTTTGGCTACACCTTC. Full variable domain (missing parts from reference TRBV5-5 and TRBJ1-2): DAGVTQSPTHLIKTRGQQVTLRCSPISGHKSVSWYQQVLGQGPQFIFQYYEKEERGRGNFPDRFSARQFPNYSSELNVNALLLGDSALYLCASSPSGGQGAFGYTFGSGTRLTVV.

In its sample, this clone was seen once. The genes are TRBV27 and TRBJ1-2, with D perhaps matching TRBD1 (5 bases). The CDR3 has 14 residues. Trimming took 0 bases from V and 7 from J, leaving 12 bases between them. Germline V gives CDR1 MNHEY, CDR2 SMNVEV (reference sequence). Here the CDR3 DNA reads TGTGCCAGCAGTTTATCGGGAGGCAGGGTTGGCTACACCTTC. Protein: CASSLSGGRVGYTF.

The chain links TRBV6-5 to TRBJ1-4, with D tentatively TRBD1 (5 bases). With 2 bases removed from V and 11 bases from J, the gap between germline ends came to 12 bases. The CDR3 runs 13 residues. The germline V gene encodes CDR1 MNHEY and CDR2 SVGAGI. CDR3 residues: CASSYDLEGKLFF. CDR3 coding DNA: TGTGCCAGCAGTTACGATTTGGAGGGGAAACTGTTTTTT.

The rearrangement joins TRBV28 to TRBJ2-7; D possibly corresponds to TRBD2 (6 bases). V shed 6 bases and J shed 7 bases, with 19 bases lying between them. Germline V gene sequence: CDR1 MDHEN, CDR2 SYDVKM. The CDR3 contains 14 residues. The CDR3 is CASRSLGSTREQYV. DNA of the CDR3: TGTGCCAGCAGAAGCCTCGGGAGTACGAGGGAGCAGTACGTC.